This T cell receptor (delta chain) was recovered during a study of gamma-delta chains in newborns, infants, children. Study at large: Polyclonal expansion of innate γδ T cells after birth follows microbial exposure.

CDR1 is GEAIGNYY and CDR2 is EKD in the germline V gene. There are 12 residues in the CDR3. TCRdb reanalysed the reads via CATT. The sample yields about 4,100 delta-chain clones, around 0.6% seen once. With respect to this clone: The TCRdb protein comes from a much larger clone and disagrees with this DNA's translation at residue 3, likely due to a read error; the protein given here is derived from the DNA.

Material for sequencing was blood. The origin of this receptor is a child who was a newborn, infant or young child, either healthy, febrile or measles-vaccinated (not recorded which). The chain recombines TRDV2 with TRDJ1, with 7 bases identical to TRDD3. For the CDR3, the DNA is TGTGCCCGTGACTGGGGTACCGATAAACTCATCTTT. As protein: CARDWGTDKLIF.